Below, 26 T cell receptor beta chains from the same sample are listed, as sequenced in a study of T-cell reconstitution after alpha-beta-depleted transplantation in children. The authors prepared the TCRbeta library with unique molecular identifiers. In TCRdb, the PCR reads were re-called with MiXCR into one record per CDR3 protein. The table includes more than 400,000 distinct CDR3 sequences, about 10% detected once. The sequences come from PBMCs, mostly from graft donor cells, collected 180 days after TCRalphabeta/CD19-depleted stem cell transplant. The receptors come from a female patient aged 2-10 years who had a stem cell transplant for aplastic anemia, so the T cells may come from the graft donor.

The genes are TRBV20-1 and TRBJ2-3, with 12 bases lining up with TRBD2. V trimming: 4 bases; J trimming: 6 bases; junction bases outside the gene matches: 5. The CDR3 is 14 amino acids. CDR1 is DFQATT and CDR2 is SNEGSKA in the germline V gene (reference sequence). In DNA, the CDR3 is TGCAGTGCTAAGACTAGCGGGGGTAGGGATACGCAGTATTTT. It translates to CSAKTSGGRDTQYF.

This clonotype has more than one count but fewer than ten. The rearrangement links TRBV5-6 to TRBJ1-2; D possibly corresponds to TRBD1 (6 bases). From germline, CDR1 is SGHDT and CDR2 YYEEEE. Trimming stripped 0 bases from V and 0 bases from J, with 18 bases between. This CDR3 is built from 18 residues. The DNA for the CDR3 is TGTGCCAGCAGCTTGGGCTTCCGGGACACCGCCGCTAACTATGGCTACACCTTC. The encoded protein is CASSLGFRDTAANYGYTF.

The sample holds a few counts of this clonotype. The chain employs TRBV12-3 or TRBV12-4 and TRBJ1-1, with 10 bases identical to TRBD1. The CDR3 length is 16 residues. V shed 2 bases and J 1 base; nucleotides not matched to a gene: 4. As DNA, the CDR3 is TGTGCCAGCAGTTTAAGGGACAGGGGACCGAACACTGAAGCTTTCTTT. Encoded protein: CASSLRDRGPNTEAFF.

V usage is TRBV3-1 and J usage is TRBJ1-1; D possibly corresponds to TRBD1 (6 bases). The V and J ends lost 0 bases and 5 bases respectively, with 16 bases between them. The CDR3 covers 16 residues. The germline CDR1 and CDR2 sequences are LGHDT and YNNKEL (reference sequence). The CDR3: CASSQDRRQVRTEAFF. The CDR3 DNA reads TGTGCCAGCAGCCAAGACCGGCGACAGGTTAGGACTGAAGCTTTCTTT.

The chain recombines TRBV13 with TRBJ2-7, with TRBD2 matching over 11 bases. CDR1 PRHDT and CDR2 FYEKMQ come from the germline V gene (reference sequence). Trimming cost V 3 bases and J 4 bases; bases outside gene matches: 2. The CDR3 is 14 residues long. The CDR3 is CASSFGTSGYEQYV. The CDR3 DNA reads TGTGCCAGCAGCTTCGGGACTAGCGGTTACGAGCAGTACGTC.

This clonotype was observed a few times. The chain joins TRBV20-1 to TRBJ2-3; no definite D call. Germline values: CDR1 DFQATT, CDR2 SNEGSKA (reference sequence). This CDR3 is built from 12 residues. V gave up 6 bases and J gave up 3 bases, with 10 bases separating them. CDR3 bases: TGCAGTGCCACACGAAGGACAGATACGCAGTATTTT. It translates to CSATRRTDTQYF.

This clonotype occurred many times. J is TRBJ1-6 and V is TRBV10-2; D is unclear. Per germline, CDR1 WSHSY and CDR2 SAAADI. The CDR3 spans 14 residues. The V gene lost 2 bases and the J gene lost 9 bases, with 11 bases spanning the gap. The CDR3 loop reads CASSEDLDGSPLHF. In DNA, the CDR3 is TGCGCCAGCAGTGAGGATCTGGATGGTTCACCCCTCCACTTT.

This clonotype was detected many times. The rearrangement joins TRBV29-1 to TRBJ2-2; the match to TRBD2 covers 14 bases. CDR1 SQVTM and CDR2 ANQGSEA come from the germline V gene. CDR3 length: 16 amino acids. V shed 7 bases and J 2 bases; nucleotides not matched to a gene: 6. The CDR3 DNA is TGCAGCGCTCGAGGACTAGCGGGAGGAAACACCGGGGAGCTGTTTTTT. Translating it yields CSARGLAGGNTGELFF.

This clonotype was counted only a few times. CDR3 region: CASSWRDYNEQFF. The CDR3 region has the DNA TGCGCCAGCAGCTGGAGGGACTACAATGAGCAGTTCTTC. V gene TRBV5-1 combines with J gene TRBJ2-1; TRBD2 might be the D (6 bases). The germline CDR1 and CDR2 sequences are SGHRS and YFSETQ. The V and J ends lost 3 bases and 3 bases respectively, with 7 bases between them. This CDR3 region has 13 residues.

The chain combines TRBV4-3 with TRBJ2-3, with D maybe TRBD2 (5 bases). V shed 4 bases and J shed 0 bases, with 14 bases lying between them. Germline CDR1 LGHNA, CDR2 YSLEER. The CDR3 contains 16 residues. CDR3 in DNA: TGCGCCAGCAGCCCCCAGCTCAGGACTAGCACAGATACGCAGTATTTT. It specifies CASSPQLRTSTDTQYF.

This clonotype was detected ten times or more. This rearrangement joins TRBV6-1 to TRBJ2-7, with 10 bases fitting TRBD2. V dropped 3 bases and J dropped 5; count of bases not matched to a gene: 13. CDR1 is MNHNS and CDR2 is SASEGT in the germline V gene. The CDR3 is made up of 17 amino acids. Here the CDR3 DNA reads TGTGCCAGCAGTGATCCCTCCCGCACTAGCGGGACCAACGAGCAGTACTTC. Protein: CASSDPSRTSGTNEQYF.

The V call is TRBV24-1, the J call TRBJ1-3; D is unresolved. V lost 7 bases and J 4 bases, leaving 16 bases between the germline ends. The CDR3 runs 15 residues. CDR1 KGHDR and CDR2 SFDVKD come from the germline V gene. The CDR3 loop reads CATSGERGSGNTIYF. The DNA of the CDR3 is TGTGCCACCAGCGGAGAACGAGGGTCCGGAAACACCATATATTTT.

This clonotype was seen ten or more times. This chain uses TRBV9 with TRBJ1-3; 7 bases fit TRBD1. Germline loops: CDR1 SGDLS, CDR2 YYNGEE. There are 16 residues in the CDR3. Trimming at V came to 4 bases and at J to 2 bases, leaving 9 bases not matched to a gene. CDR3 loop: CASSYGRDRAGNTIYF. The CDR3 bases are TGTGCCAGCAGCTACGGCCGAGACAGGGCTGGAAACACCATATATTTT.

This clonotype has a handful of counts. The V call is TRBV7-9, the J call TRBJ1-2, with TRBD1 as a possible D gene (6 bases). V was cut by 4 bases and J by 3 bases, with 15 bases left in between. The CDR3 loop spans 15 amino acids. Germline V gene lookup returns CDR1 SEHNR and CDR2 FQNEAQ (reference sequence). CDR3: CASSSSMGADYGYTF. The CDR3, as DNA: TGTGCCAGCAGCTCATCCATGGGGGCGGACTATGGCTACACCTTC.

The chain uses TRBV29-1 and TRBJ2-1; no firm D call. The V end lost 4 bases, the J end lost 9 bases, and 13 bases lay between the germline ends. CDR3 length: 12 amino acids. The germline CDR1 and CDR2 sequences are SQVTM and ANQGSEA. The DNA of the CDR3 is TGCAGCGTTGCCCAAAGTCGTGGTGAGCAGTTCTTC. Residues: CSVAQSRGEQFF.

The chain uses TRBV4-1 and TRBJ2-1; no definite D call. CDR3 length: 16 residues. V was shortened by 0 bases and J by 0 bases, with 9 bases between the two germline ends. Germline loops: CDR1 MGHRA, CDR2 YSYEKL. The CDR3 sequence: CASSQDLASSYNEQFF. In DNA, the CDR3 is TGCGCCAGCAGCCAAGATCTGGCCTCCTCCTACAATGAGCAGTTCTTC.

The J gene is TRBJ2-7, the V gene TRBV20-1; 9 nucleotides line up with TRBD2. The CDR3 runs 15 residues. The germline gives CDR1 DFQATT, CDR2 SNEGSKA (reference sequence). The V segment lost 4 bases and the J segment 6 bases; nucleotides outside the gene matches: 13. For the CDR3, the DNA is TGCAGTGCTACCCGGTGGCGGGAGGGCCATTCCGAGCAGTACTTC. The encoded protein is CSATRWREGHSEQYF.

J is TRBJ2-1 and V is TRBV9; possibly TRBD2 for D (6 bases). Germline V gene data show CDR1 as SGDLS and CDR2 as YYNGEE. Between the trimmed V and J ends, which lost 0 bases and 9 bases, there was a span of 13 bases. This CDR3 comprises 14 residues. CDR3 coding DNA: TGTGCCAGCAGCGTAGTGTCGGGAGACTCTGAGCAGTTCTTC. This codes for CASSVVSGDSEQFF.

The rearrangement uses TRBV5-6 and TRBJ2-5; D gene uncertain. Trimming left V 0 bases short and J 5 bases short, with 17 bases between. Germline V gene sequence: CDR1 SGHDT, CDR2 YYEEEE. This CDR3 is built from 16 residues. The chain's CDR3 is CASSLVLGLSGETQYF. For the CDR3, the DNA is TGTGCCAGCAGCTTGGTACTCGGGCTGTCTGGGGAGACCCAGTACTTC.

The V gene is TRBV20-1, the J gene TRBJ1-1, with 8 bases identical to TRBD1. Germline CDR1 is DFQATT and CDR2 is SNEGSKA (reference sequence). Losses at the gene ends were 5 bases for V and 0 bases for J; bases not matched to a gene: 11. The CDR3 runs to 16 residues. CDR3 bases: TGCAGTGCTTCCCGAGGGCAGGGGGCTGTGAACACTGAAGCTTTCTTT. Amino acid sequence: CSASRGQGAVNTEAFF.

This sequence joins TRBV5-1 and TRBJ2-5; 8 bases are a match to TRBD2. This CDR3 is built from 15 residues. CDR1 is SGHRS and CDR2 is YFSETQ in the germline V gene. Trimming at V came to 5 bases and at J to 3 bases, leaving 9 bases not matched to a gene. CDR3 region: CASSTGGPEKETQYF. Written as DNA, the CDR3 is TGCGCCAGCAGTACGGGGGGGCCCGAGAAAGAGACCCAGTACTTC. The full variable domain, with the rest looked up from reference TRBV5-1 and TRBJ2-5, is KAGVTQTPRYLIKTRGQQVTLSCSPISGHRSVSWYQQTPGQGLQFLFEYFSETQRNKGNFPGRFSGRQFSNSRSEMNVSTLELGDSALYLCASSTGGPEKETQYFGPGTRLLVL.

This clonotype came up a few times. This chain joins TRBV6-1 and TRBJ2-1; 9 nucleotides line up with TRBD2. V shed 6 bases, J shed 7 bases, and the junction held 10 bases outside the gene matches. Germline-derived CDR1 and CDR2 are MNHNS and SASEGT. This CDR3 is built from 15 residues. CDR3: CASRAELAGVNEQFF. CDR3 bases: TGTGCCAGCAGAGCAGAATTAGCGGGAGTGAATGAGCAGTTCTTC.

This chain connects TRBV29-1 to TRBJ2-2, with D perhaps matching TRBD1 (5 bases). The V end was cut by 1 base, the J end by 6 bases, with 9 bases between. Germline-derived CDR1 and CDR2 are SQVTM and ANQGSEA. The CDR3 has 13 amino acids. CDR3 DNA: TGCAGCGTTGAAGGACAGTGGGCCGGGGAGCTGTTTTTT. This encodes CSVEGQWAGELFF.

In this sample, this clonotype turned up a few times. The V gene is TRBV28, the J gene TRBJ2-7; D perhaps matches TRBD2 (6 bases). Per the germline V gene, CDR1 is MDHEN and CDR2 is SYDVKM. The CDR3 covers 13 residues. V was cut by 1 base and J by 3 bases, with 7 bases left in between. CDR3 coding DNA: TGTGCCAGCAGTTTATTGGGAGGCTACGAGCAGTACTTC. Translated, it gives CASSLLGGYEQYF.

This clonotype was detected ten times or more. The chain links TRBV7-2 to TRBJ2-3; 7 bases map to TRBD2. This CDR3 spans 14 amino acids. The V and J ends lost 2 bases and 4 bases, in that order; junction bases with no gene match: 3. Germline lookup yields CDR1 SGHTA and CDR2 FQGNSA. The CDR3 region has the DNA TGTGCCAGCAGCTTAAGCCGGGAGGCAGATACGCAGTATTTT. Translated: CASSLSREADTQYF.

This clonotype appeared a few times. The V and J genes are TRBV27 and TRBJ2-4; no definite D call. The germline V gene encodes CDR1 MNHEY and CDR2 SMNVEV (reference sequence). The CDR3 is 13 residues long. The ends were cut back, 3 bases at V and 1 base at J, with 4 bases in the middle. DNA of the CDR3: TGTGCCAGCAGTTTTAGGGCCAAAAACATTCAGTACTTC. This encodes CASSFRAKNIQYF.